This TCR beta chain was observed in a study of CD8+CD57+ T cells in acquired aplastic anemia. Study at large: The mean DNA yield obtained from sorted CD4+ and CD8+ cells came to approximately 3 ug. General study findings and limits: Between the patient and control groups, CD8+ Simpson's diversity did not differ significantly.

The use of genomic DNA as template underpinned the TCR beta VDJ and CDR3 profiling. TCRdb passed the reads through MiXCR, listing each CDR3 protein once. The sample shows about 120,000 distinct CDR3 sequences, under 60% of them seen only once. There are 14 residues in the CDR3. From germline, CDR1 is SGHTA and CDR2 FQGNSA. Deletions cut 2 bases from V and 2 bases from J, with 9 bases between. As for this clonotype: Its specificity is unknown.

Patients sequenced had flow cytometry evidence of CD8+CD57+ cell expansion. Each patient carried a diagnosis of severe acquired aplastic anemia. Patients had received no therapy at the time of blood sampling. J is TRBJ1-1 and V is TRBV7-2; D is possibly TRBD1 (5 bases). Sequences were obtained from sorted CD4+, CD8+, or CD8+CD57+ T cells (not recorded which) from PBMCs. The TCR comes from a human donor with aplastic anemia. The CDR3 DNA reads TGTGCCAGCAGCTTATCAGGGTCCAACACTGAAGCTTTCTTT. Translated, it gives CASSLSGSNTEAFF. The full variable domain, with the rest looked up from reference TRBV7-2 and TRBJ1-1, is GAGVSQSPSNKVTEKGKDVELRCDPISGHTALYWYRQSLGQGLEFLIYFQGNSAPDKSGLPSDRFSAERTGGSVSTLTIQRTQQEDSAVYLCASSLSGSNTEAFFGQGTRLTVV.